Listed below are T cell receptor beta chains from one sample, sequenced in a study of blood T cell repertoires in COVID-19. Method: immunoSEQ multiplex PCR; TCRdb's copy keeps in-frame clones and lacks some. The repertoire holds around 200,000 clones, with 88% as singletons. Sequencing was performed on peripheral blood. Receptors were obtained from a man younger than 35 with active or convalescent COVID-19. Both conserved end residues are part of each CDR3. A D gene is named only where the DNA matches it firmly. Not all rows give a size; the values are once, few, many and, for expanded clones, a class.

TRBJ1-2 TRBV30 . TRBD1 CAWSVGQGDLRTYGYTF TGTGCCTGGAGTGTAGGACAGGGGGATCTGAGGACCTATGGCTACACCTTC
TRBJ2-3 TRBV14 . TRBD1 CASSPIRDRDEADTQYF TGTGCCAGCAGCCCGATCCGGGACAGGGACGAAGCAGATACGCAGTATTTT
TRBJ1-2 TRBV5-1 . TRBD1 CASSRGQGRGSYGYTF TGCGCCAGCAGCAGAGGACAGGGCAGGGGTTCTTATGGCTACACCTTC
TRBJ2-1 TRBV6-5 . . CASSYGGIALDNEQFF TGTGCCAGCAGTTACGGAGGTATTGCCCTTGACAATGAGCAGTTCTTC
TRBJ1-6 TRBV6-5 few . CASSYMPGANNSPLHF TGTGCCAGCAGTTACATGCCAGGGGCGAATAATTCACCCCTCCACTTT
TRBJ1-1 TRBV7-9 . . CASSPMNTEAFF TGTGCCAGCAGCCCCATGAACACTGAAGCTTTCTTT
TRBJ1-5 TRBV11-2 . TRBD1 CASSSTGGRDQPQHF TGTGCCAGCAGCTCGACAGGGGGCCGGGATCAGCCCCAGCATTTT
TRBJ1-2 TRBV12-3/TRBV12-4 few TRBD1 CASSPGTGYGYTF TGTGCCAGCAGCCCAGGGACAGGGTATGGCTACACCTTC
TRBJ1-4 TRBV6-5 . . CASSRGGSEKLFF TGTGCCAGCAGCCGCGGGGGCTCCGAAAAACTGTTTTTT
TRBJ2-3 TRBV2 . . CASGFRGAADTQYF TGTGCCAGCGGGTTCAGGGGAGCGGCAGATACGCAGTATTTT
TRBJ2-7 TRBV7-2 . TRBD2 CASSLVRSGLTSYEQYF TGTGCCAGCAGCTTAGTTCGGTCGGGACTAACCAGCTACGAGCAGTACTTC
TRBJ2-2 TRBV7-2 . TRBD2 CASSSGLADVVGELFF TGTGCCAGCAGCAGCGGACTAGCTGACGTTGTCGGGGAGCTGTTTTTT
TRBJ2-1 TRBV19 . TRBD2 CASSIFPSGIRPPYNEQFF TGTGCCAGTAGTATTTTCCCTAGCGGGATTCGGCCACCCTACAATGAGCAGTTCTTC
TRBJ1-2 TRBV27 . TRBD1 CASSASGQGPYGYTF TGTGCCAGCAGTGCCTCGGGACAGGGACCCTATGGCTACACCTTC
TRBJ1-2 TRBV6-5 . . CASTSGYGYTF TGTGCCAGCACATCAGGATATGGCTACACCTTC
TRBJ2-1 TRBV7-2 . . CASSPTDSRRNEQFF TGTGCCAGCAGCCCGACGGACTCCCGCAGGAATGAGCAGTTCTTC
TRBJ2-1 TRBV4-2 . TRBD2 CASSPRPVAGGQIQFF TGTGCCAGCAGCCCACGACCGGTAGCGGGGGGTCAAATCCAGTTCTTC
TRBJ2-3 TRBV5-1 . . CASSPGDGTDTQYF TGCGCCAGCAGCCCAGGGGACGGCACAGATACGCAGTATTTT
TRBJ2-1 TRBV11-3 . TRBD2 CASSPRTSGGTYNEQFF TGTGCCAGCAGCCCTAGGACTAGCGGGGGAACCTACAATGAGCAGTTCTTC
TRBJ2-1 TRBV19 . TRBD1 CASSAGTEQFF TGTGCCAGTAGTGCCGGGACAGAACAGTTCTTC